This is a list of T cell receptor beta chains from one sample in a study of T cells after posttransplantation cyclophosphamide. The method was immunoSEQ multiplex PCR; TCRdb's version includes in-frame clones alone and lacks a portion of them. The sample is made up of over 30,000 clones, none counted only once. The source material was PBMCs. Every receptor here comes from a woman aged 45-65 years in good health and a related stem cell transplant donor. Each CDR3 is given with its conserved first and last residue. Fields, in order: CDR3 length, J gene, D gene, clone size, V gene, CDR3 protein, CDR3 DNA. The D gene is left open where the match is weak. Size values are once, few and many counts, or a class for expanded clones, and some rows have none.

>14|TRBJ2-7|.|many|TRBV5-1
CASSLVPGENEQYF
TGCGCCAGCAGCTTGGTACCGGGAGAAAACGAGCAGTACTTC
>12|TRBJ2-7|.|many|TRBV6-1
CASRRDSYEQYF
TGTGCCAGCAGGAGGGACTCCTACGAGCAGTACTTC
>13|TRBJ1-1|.|few|TRBV30
CAWRMTGNTEAFF
TGTGCCTGGAGGATGACAGGGAACACTGAAGCTTTCTTT
>18|TRBJ2-7|TRBD1|many|TRBV14
CASSQTWRTGISSYEQYF
TGTGCCAGCAGCCAGACATGGAGGACAGGGATATCCTCCTACGAGCAGTACTTC
>14|TRBJ2-3|TRBD1|many|TRBV27
CASRDRGRSPTQYF
TGTGCCAGCAGGGACAGGGGGCGTTCGCCTACGCAGTATTTT
>14|TRBJ1-3|.|many|TRBV6-5
CASSYSDSGNTIYF
TGTGCCAGCAGTTATAGTGACTCTGGAAACACCATATATTTT
>15|TRBJ1-2|.|.|TRBV28
CASSSQPSGLYGYTF
TGTGCCAGCAGTTCCCAACCGTCAGGACTCTATGGCTACACCTTC
>15|TRBJ1-3|.|many|TRBV11-3
CASRLDSRSGNTIYF
TGTGCCAGCAGATTGGACAGTCGCTCTGGAAACACCATATATTTT
>16|TRBJ1-2|.|many|TRBV19
CASRTDLPNQPYGYTF
TGTGCCAGTAGGACAGACCTACCAAATCAGCCCTATGGCTACACCTTC
>19|TRBJ2-3|TRBD2|few|TRBV9
CASSAGTRGGAGLTDTQYF
TGTGCCAGCAGCGCCGGGACTAGGGGGGGGGCCGGGCTAACAGATACGCAGTATTTT
>12|TRBJ2-7|.|.|TRBV11-1
CASSPNSYEQYF
TGTGCCAGCAGCCCCAATTCCTACGAGCAGTACTTC
>11|TRBJ1-1|.|many|TRBV29-1
CSVVGLQGAFF
TGCAGCGTTGTCGGCCTACAGGGAGCTTTCTTT
>17|TRBJ2-2|TRBD2|many|TRBV19
CASSIRAGGLDTGELFF
TGTGCCAGTAGTATAAGGGCGGGGGGGCTGGACACCGGGGAGCTGTTTTTT
>13|TRBJ2-3|.|many|TRBV7-9
CASSSLTTDTQYF
TGTGCCAGCAGCTCCCTAACTACGGATACGCAGTATTTT
>15|TRBJ1-5|.|few|TRBV7-9
CASSLGSGQLQPQHF
TGTGCCAGCAGCCTAGGGTCGGGACAACTTCAGCCCCAGCATTTT
>14|TRBJ2-1|.|many|TRBV6-5
CASSHGGRYNEQFF
TGTGCCAGCAGCCACGGCGGGCGGTACAATGAGCAGTTCTTC
>11|TRBJ2-1|.|many|TRBV20-1
CSARQGNEQFF
TGCAGTGCTCGTCAGGGAAATGAGCAGTTCTTC
>14|TRBJ1-2|.|.|TRBV7-2
CASSLGHSNYGYTF
TGTGCCAGCAGCTTAGGGCACAGCAACTATGGCTACACCTTC
>14|TRBJ1-2|.|many|TRBV6-5
CASSYRAGNYGYTF
TGTGCCAGCAGTTACCGAGCAGGGAACTATGGCTACACCTTC
>15|TRBJ2-7|TRBD1|many|TRBV5-4
CASSLSGTGTYEQYF
TGTGCCAGCAGCCTGTCGGGGACAGGCACCTACGAGCAGTACTTC
>14|TRBJ1-1|TRBD1|many|TRBV7-2
CASSGRDRGTEAFF
TGTGCCAGCAGCGGAAGGGACAGGGGGACTGAAGCTTTCTTT
>12|TRBJ2-7|.|many|TRBV19
CASSMWQREQYF
TGTGCCAGTAGTATGTGGCAGCGGGAGCAGTACTTC
>15|TRBJ1-2|TRBD1|few|TRBV2
CASSGGTGGLDGYTF
TGTGCCAGCAGTGGCGGGACAGGGGGCCTGGATGGCTACACCTTC
>15|TRBJ1-1|.|many|TRBV28
CASSLRGTTSTEAFF
TGTGCCAGCAGTTTACGGGGGACGACCTCCACTGAAGCTTTCTTT
>13|TRBJ2-3|.|many|TRBV19
CASRPSSADTQYF
TGTGCCAGTAGACCCTCTTCGGCAGATACGCAGTATTTT
>20|TRBJ2-7|.|few|TRBV5-4
CASSFGTAITSAGGTYEQYF
TGTGCCAGCAGCTTTGGGACAGCAATCACTAGCGCGGGGGGTACCTACGAGCAGTACTTC
>18|TRBJ2-1|.|many|TRBV18
CASSPPLQGVKPNNEQFF
TGTGCCAGCTCACCTCCGCTACAGGGCGTGAAACCCAACAATGAGCAGTTCTTC
>15|TRBJ2-4|TRBD1|many|TRBV5-1
CASSLFKTGGDIQYF
TGCGCCAGCAGCTTGTTCAAGACAGGGGGGGACATTCAGTACTTC
>14|TRBJ1-1|.|many|TRBV7-2
CASRPIDRGAEAFF
TGTGCCAGCAGGCCCATCGACAGAGGCGCTGAAGCTTTCTTT
>16|TRBJ1-3|TRBD1|many|TRBV18
CASSHDRGLTGNTIYF
TGTGCCAGCTCGCACGACAGGGGGCTAACTGGAAACACCATATATTTT
>13|TRBJ1-1|.|many|TRBV30
CAWKRHPNTEAFF
TGTGCCTGGAAAAGACATCCGAACACTGAAGCTTTCTTT
>19|TRBJ2-4|.|many|TRBV7-2
CASSSGPYTPRGAKNIQYF
TGTGCCAGCAGCTCTGGGCCCTACACTCCTCGGGGAGCCAAAAACATTCAGTACTTC
>12|TRBJ1-2|TRBD1|many|TRBV28
CASRRTGVGYTF
TGTGCCAGCAGGCGGACAGGGGTTGGCTACACCTTC
>15|TRBJ2-1|TRBD2|many|TRBV7-9
CASSSTSGGGNEQFF
TGTGCCAGCAGCTCAACTAGCGGGGGTGGCAATGAGCAGTTCTTC
>12|TRBJ1-2|.|many|TRBV19
CASRITGFGYTF
TGTGCCAGTAGGATTACAGGGTTCGGCTACACCTTC
>12|TRBJ1-2|.|many|TRBV30
CAWGGRSQGYTF
TGTGCCTGGGGGGGCAGATCACAGGGCTACACCTTC
>20|TRBJ2-3|.|many|TRBV27
CASRLSPPGFRGIYTDTQYF
TGTGCCAGCAGATTGTCGCCCCCTGGGTTTAGGGGGATCTACACAGATACGCAGTATTTT
>16|TRBJ1-3|.|many|TRBV5-1
CASSLMGGNSGNTIYF
TGCGCCAGCAGCTTGATGGGAGGGAACTCTGGAAACACCATATATTTT
>14|TRBJ1-2|.|many|TRBV6-6
CASKGGDSNYGYTF
TGTGCCAGCAAGGGCGGGGATTCTAACTATGGCTACACCTTC